Following are 19 T cell receptor beta chains from one sample sequenced in a study of blood T cell repertoires in COVID-19. Only in-frame clones appear in the TCRdb table, and some are missing; sequencing was by immunoSEQ multiplex PCR. The repertoire consists of about 500,000 clones, with roughly 90% occurring once and the leading ten covering 0.7%. Sequenced: PBMCs or T cells enriched from blood (not recorded which). All receptors come from a woman between 18 and 29 years old who had recovered from COVID-19.

Only one count was recorded for this clone. This chain links TRBV6-5 with TRBJ1-3; D gene unclear. The V end was cut by 6 bases, the J end by 4 bases, with 10 bases between. The CDR3 runs 13 residues. CDR1 and CDR2 (germline): MNHEY, SVGAGI. CDR3 residues: CASSPPEGNTIYF. In DNA, the CDR3 is TGTGCCAGCAGCCCCCCCGAGGGAAACACCATATATTTT.

The chain combines TRBV5-1 with TRBJ2-1, with a weak D call TRBD2 (7 bases). The V gene lost 4 bases and the J gene lost 8 bases, with 16 bases spanning the gap. Germline assignment: CDR1 SGHRS and CDR2 YFSETQ. The CDR3 loop spans 14 amino acids. CDR3 sequence (DNA): TGCGCCAGCAGCGGGGGGGCAGCGGTAGATGAGCAGTTCTTC. This encodes CASSGGAAVDEQFF.

V is TRBV5-6 and J is TRBJ1-2, with 10 bases that match TRBD1. CDR1 and CDR2 (germline): SGHDT, YYEEEE. V lost 5 bases and J lost 6; bases outside the gene matches: 4. This CDR3 spans 13 amino acids. CDR3 loop: CASRRTGGDGYTF. DNA for the CDR3: TGTGCCAGCAGACGGACAGGGGGTGATGGCTACACCTTC.

V gene TRBV4-1 combines with J gene TRBJ1-2; 7 positions agree with TRBD1. The CDR3 totals 14 residues. The V and J ends lost 2 bases and 2 bases, in that order; junction bases with no gene match: 2. The germline gives CDR1 MGHRA, CDR2 YSYEKL. The CDR3 DNA reads TGCGCCAGCAGCCAATTACAGGGGAACTATGGCTACACCTTC. Amino acid sequence: CASSQLQGNYGYTF.

This chain connects TRBV5-5 to TRBJ1-1; TRBD1 might be the D (5 bases). V gave up 4 bases and J gave up 8 bases, with 18 bases separating them. This CDR3 is 14 amino acids long. Per the germline V gene, CDR1 is SGHKS and CDR2 is YYEKEE (reference sequence). In DNA form, the CDR3 reads TGTGCCAGCAGCGCTTACCTGGGCGGGGCCGAAGCTTTCTTT. As protein: CASSAYLGGAEAFF.

The gene calls are TRBV30 and TRBJ1-1; weak D call: TRBD1 (6 bases). Germline CDR1 GTSNPN, CDR2 SVGIG (reference sequence). V lost 3 bases and J lost 7, with 12 bases in between. This CDR3 is 12 amino acids long. Written as DNA, the CDR3 is TGTGCCTGGAGCGATAAACAGGGTGAAGCTTTCTTT. It yields the protein CAWSDKQGEAFF.

The rearrangement joins TRBV30 to TRBJ2-7; 9 bases fit TRBD2. In germline, CDR1 is GTSNPN, CDR2 SVGIG (reference sequence). There are 16 residues in the CDR3. J lost 7 bases, V lost 1 base, and 14 bases had no gene match. CDR3 loop: CAWSGGRLAGPREQYF. In nucleotides, the CDR3 is TGTGCCTGGAGTGGAGGTCGGCTAGCGGGGCCTCGGGAGCAGTACTTC.

The rearrangement links TRBV4-1 to TRBJ1-4; 12 nucleotides agree with TRBD1. Looked up from germline, CDR1 is MGHRA and CDR2 is YSYEKL. The CDR3 consists of 18 residues. Unmatched junction bases numbered 9, after V lost 1 base and J lost 6 bases. For the CDR3, the DNA is TGCGCCAGCAGCCAAGCCCAGGGACAGGGGGCGAGAGATGAAAAACTGTTTTTT. Amino acids: CASSQAQGQGARDEKLFF.

This chain uses TRBV30 with TRBJ1-3; a weak D match, TRBD1 (5 bases). The CDR3 length is 14 residues. Germline lookup yields CDR1 GTSNPN and CDR2 SVGIG (reference sequence). Trimming took 5 bases from V and 0 from J, leaving 11 bases between them. As DNA, the CDR3 is TGTGCCTGGTCGAAAACAGGCTCTGGAAACACCATATATTTT. Its protein product is CAWSKTGSGNTIYF.

CDR3 protein: CASSMLGASSYNEQFF. CDR3 in DNA: TGTGCCAGTAGTATGCTGGGGGCAAGCTCCTACAATGAGCAGTTCTTC. This chain joins TRBV19 and TRBJ2-1; tentatively, D is TRBD1 (6 bases). This CDR3 has 16 amino acids. Germline V gives CDR1 LNHDA, CDR2 SQIVND (reference sequence). Trimming stripped 3 bases from V and 0 bases from J, with 12 bases between. The entire variable domain, with the rest obtained from reference TRBV19 and TRBJ2-1, is as follows: DGGITQSPKYLFRKEGQNVTLSCEQNLNHDAMYWYRQDPGQGLRLIYYSQIVNDFQKGDIAEGYSVSREKKESFPLTVTSAQKNPTAFYLCASSMLGASSYNEQFFGPGTRLTVL.

This chain connects TRBV2 to TRBJ1-6, with 8 nucleotides matching TRBD1. The CDR3 loop spans 16 amino acids. Unmatched junction bases numbered 11, after V lost 7 bases and J lost 6 bases. Looked up from germline, CDR1 is SNHLY and CDR2 is FYNNEI. The CDR3 DNA is TGTGCCAGCACCGGAAGGACAGGGCCATCTAATTCACCCCTCCACTTT. Translation: CASTGRTGPSNSPLHF.

V and J are TRBV12-3 or TRBV12-4 and TRBJ1-2, with D possibly TRBD1 on 5 matching bases. V lost 3 bases, J lost 12 bases, and 17 bases lay in between. This CDR3 spans 13 amino acids. This CDR3 is CASSFGHLRVDTF. The CDR3 DNA sequence: TGTGCCAGCAGTTTCGGACACCTCCGGGTAGACACCTTC.

This rearrangement joins TRBV25-1 to TRBJ1-1; no reliable D call. CDR3 length: 13 residues. Germline lookup yields CDR1 MGHDK and CDR2 SYGVNS. Trimming took off 6 bases at V and 6 bases at J, with 14 bases between the two ends. The CDR3 DNA reads TGTGCCAGCAGAGACCCTGGGAGCGCTGAAGCTTTCTTT. It encodes CASRDPGSAEAFF.

The gene calls are TRBV5-1 and TRBJ2-2; TRBD2 matches 13 bases. The CDR3 loop spans 16 amino acids. J lost 6 bases, V lost 4 bases, and 6 bases had no gene match. Germline lookup yields CDR1 SGHRS and CDR2 YFSETQ. The CDR3 is CASSLLAGGPPGELFF. CDR3 coding DNA: TGCGCCAGCAGCCTACTAGCGGGGGGGCCCCCCGGGGAGCTGTTTTTT.

The chain employs TRBV30 and TRBJ2-2; possibly TRBD1 for D (6 bases). This CDR3 spans 15 amino acids. Germline values: CDR1 GTSNPN, CDR2 SVGIG (reference sequence). Trimming pared 6 bases from V and 0 bases from J, leaving 14 bases between. As DNA, the CDR3 is TGTGCCTGCCGTCCGGGACAAGCGAACACCGGGGAGCTGTTTTTT. Encoded protein: CACRPGQANTGELFF.

V and J are TRBV11-3 and TRBJ2-1; possibly TRBD2 for D (5 bases). Germline CDR1 and CDR2: SGHNT and YENEEA. Between the trimmed V and J ends, which lost 4 bases and 0 bases, there was a span of 10 bases. There are 15 residues in the CDR3. The CDR3 region has the DNA TGTGCCAGCAGCTCGAGCGGCTCCTCCTACAATGAGCAGTTCTTC. It specifies CASSSSGSSYNEQFF. The full variable domain, completed using reference TRBV11-3 and TRBJ2-1, is EAGVVQSPRYKIIEKKQPVAFWCNPISGHNTLYWYLQNLGQGPELLIRYENEEAVDDSQLPKDRFSAERLKGVDSTLKIQPAELGDSAVYLCASSSSGSSYNEQFFGPGTRLTVL.

The J gene is TRBJ2-3, the V gene TRBV18; no definite D call. The V gene's germline CDR1 is KGHSH and CDR2 LQKENI. The CDR3 runs to 14 residues. The ends were cut back, 6 bases at V and 2 bases at J, with 12 bases in the middle. The CDR3: CASSLLPVTDTQYF. The CDR3 DNA is TGTGCCAGCTCGTTACTGCCCGTCACAGATACGCAGTATTTT. Looking up the rest from reference TRBV18 and TRBJ2-3 gives the full variable domain: NAGVMQNPRHLVRRRGQEARLRCSPMKGHSHVYWYRQLPEEGLKFMVYLQKENIIDESGMPKERFSAEFPKEGPSILRIQQVVRGDSAAYFCASSLLPVTDTQYFGPGTRLTVL.

The chain links TRBV25-1 to TRBJ1-6; 7 bases match TRBD1. This CDR3 is built from 14 residues. Per the germline V gene, CDR1 is MGHDK and CDR2 is SYGVNS. V shed 6 bases, J shed 8 bases, and the junction held 7 bases outside the gene matches. The DNA for the CDR3 is TGTGCCAGCAGCCACGGGACAGAGGATTCACCCCTCCACTTT. This sequence encodes CASSHGTEDSPLHF.

This chain links TRBV27 with TRBJ2-7; the D gene is possibly TRBD2 (5 bases). Deletions cut 7 bases from V and 4 bases from J, with 29 bases between. Germline CDR1 and CDR2: MNHEY and SMNVEV (reference sequence). This CDR3 comprises 18 residues. The DNA of the CDR3 is TGTGCCAGCACCAAAATCATTAGTTTCGGACTGGATGTATACGAGCAGTACTTC. It translates to CASTKIISFGLDVYEQYF.